This T cell receptor (beta chain) derives from a study of shared clonotypes between healthy human individuals. Comment on this clone: Its antigen is still unknown.

Notes on the study in general: Despite large depth, rarefaction showed incomplete sorted-subset sequencing.

Assay execution proceeded at the deep level. Assay used: immunoSEQ multiplex PCR; TCRdb lists only in-frame clones, some missing. The sample has roughly 680,000 clones; over 55% are singletons. Sequencing used memory CD4+ T cells sorted from blood. Subset defined: CD45RA-negative fraction. The sequence came from a woman younger than 45 in good health.

Written as DNA, the CDR3 is TGTGCCAGCAGCGGGGGGGGTCGGTTCATATCAGATACGCAGTATTTT. This codes for CASSGGGRFISDTQYF. The chain couples TRBV7-2 to TRBJ2-3; 7 bases line up with TRBD2. The germline CDR1 and CDR2 sequences are SGHTA and FQGNSA. The CDR3 length is 16 residues. The V and J ends lost 5 bases and 4 bases, in that order; junction bases with no gene match: 12.